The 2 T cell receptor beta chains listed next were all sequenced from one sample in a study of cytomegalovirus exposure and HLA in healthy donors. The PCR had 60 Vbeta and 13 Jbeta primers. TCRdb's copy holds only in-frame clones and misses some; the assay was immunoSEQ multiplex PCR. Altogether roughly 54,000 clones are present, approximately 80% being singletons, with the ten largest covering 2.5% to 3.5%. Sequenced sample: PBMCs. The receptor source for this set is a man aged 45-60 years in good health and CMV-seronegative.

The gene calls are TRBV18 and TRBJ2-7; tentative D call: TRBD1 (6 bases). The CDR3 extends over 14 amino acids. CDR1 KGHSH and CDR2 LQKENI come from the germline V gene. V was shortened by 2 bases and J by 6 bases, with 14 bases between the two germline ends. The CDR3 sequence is CASSPSGVSGEQYF. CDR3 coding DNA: TGTGCCAGCTCACCATCAGGGGTCTCAGGCGAGCAGTACTTC.

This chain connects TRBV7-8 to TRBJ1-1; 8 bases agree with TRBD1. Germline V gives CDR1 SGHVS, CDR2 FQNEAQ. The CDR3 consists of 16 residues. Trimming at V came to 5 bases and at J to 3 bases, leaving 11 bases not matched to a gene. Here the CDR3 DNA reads TGTGCCAGCAGCCATGTTTTGTACAGGGGGGACACTGAAGCTTTCTTT. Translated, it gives CASSHVLYRGDTEAFF.